The 30 T cell receptor beta chains reported below all come from one sample, sequenced in a study of regulatory T cells in long-lasting Graves disease. Both iRepertoire HTBI primers and Arm-PCR of CDR3 regions were used to build the TCR beta libraries. One entry per CDR3 protein, called by TCRdb with MiXCR from the multiplex PCR reads. This sample has hundreds of thousands of distinct CDR3 sequences; 20% to 25% occur once, and the top ten carry approximately 8%. Indicated time point: persistent/refractory GD, antithyroid drugs over 5 years with positive TRAb. The TCR library was prepared using RNA isolated from PBMCs. Sequencing used peripheral blood mononuclear cells (PBMCs), obtained when the disease was refractory, from a patient treated with antithyroid drugs. The receptor set was obtained from a female donor with Graves disease.

This clonotype was found many times. The chain is built from TRBV27 and TRBJ2-5; no reliable D call. This CDR3 has 14 residues. CDR1 MNHEY and CDR2 SMNVEV come from the germline V gene (reference sequence). The ends were cut back, 10 bases at V and 5 bases at J, with 20 bases in the middle. The CDR3 DNA is TGTGCCACCCTCACCCTAGACGGTAGCGAGACCCAGTACTTC. Translation gives CATLTLDGSETQYF.

CDR3 amino acids: CASSQERWREWGGELFF. The CDR3 DNA follows: TGCGCCAGCAGCCAAGAGAGGTGGCGGGAGTGGGGCGGGGAGCTGTTTTTT. The chain has TRBV4-3 and TRBJ2-2, with 7 nucleotides matching TRBD2. CDR1 LGHNA and CDR2 YSLEER come from the germline V gene. This CDR3 has 17 amino acids. The junction had 11 bases not matched to a gene; V was cut back by 0 bases and J by 7 bases.

This clonotype was seen repeatedly, ten times or more. This chain connects TRBV12-3 or TRBV12-4 to TRBJ2-7, with TRBD2 identical over 7 bases. This CDR3 spans 13 amino acids. V lost 8 bases, J lost 2 bases, and 6 bases stayed unmatched. The DNA of the CDR3 is TGTGCCAGCGGGGGGGGAGGGACCTACGAGCAGTACTTC. Translation: CASGGGGTYEQYF.

This clonotype turned up a few times. The chain couples TRBV25-1 to TRBJ1-2; the D gene is possibly TRBD1 (5 bases). The CDR3 length is 20 residues. V lost 1 base to trimming and J lost 3 bases, with 27 bases between them. Germline CDR1 is MGHDK and CDR2 is SYGVNS. Here the CDR3 DNA reads TGTGCCAGCAGTGAATCAGAACAGTCCGGGACGGGGCGACTATACTATGGCTACACCTTC. Amino acids: CASSESEQSGTGRLYYGYTF.

This clonotype was counted ten times or more. The V gene is TRBV6-1, the J gene TRBJ1-2; 8 bases line up with TRBD1. V was clipped by 6 bases and J by 2 bases; unmatched bases: 17. Germline lookup yields CDR1 MNHNS and CDR2 SASEGT. The CDR3 length is 18 residues. The CDR3 reads CASRQPHKGQVPNYGYTF. The CDR3 coding sequence is TGTGCCAGCAGACAACCCCATAAGGGACAGGTTCCCAACTATGGCTACACCTTC.

The chain employs TRBV15 and TRBJ1-5; weak D call: TRBD1 (5 bases). Trimming removed 0 bases from V and 6 bases from J, with 12 bases in between. The germline gives CDR1 LNHNV, CDR2 YYDKDF (reference sequence). The CDR3 is made up of 15 amino acids. CDR3: CATSRDRGGSQPQHF. In DNA, the CDR3 is TGTGCCACCAGCAGAGATCGGGGGGGTAGTCAGCCCCAGCATTTT. Supplemented by reference TRBV15 and TRBJ1-5, the full variable domain reads DAMVIQNPRYQVTQFGKPVTLSCSQTLNHNVMYWYQQKSSQAPKLLFHYYDKDFNNEADTPDNFQSRRPNTSFCFLDIRSPGLGDTAMYLCATSRDRGGSQPQHFGDGTRLSIL.

The table lists this clonotype with many counts. The chain has TRBV28 and TRBJ2-7, with TRBD1 identical over 9 bases. This CDR3 is 14 amino acids long. From germline, CDR1 is MDHEN and CDR2 SYDVKM. Trimming removed 3 bases from V and 3 bases from J; junction bases left unmatched: 3. The DNA of the CDR3 is TGTGCCAGCAGTTTTGACAGGGGGGACTACGAGCAGTACTTC. The encoded protein is CASSFDRGDYEQYF.

This clonotype was counted between two and nine times. The genes are TRBV4-1 and TRBJ1-1, with a weak D call TRBD1 (5 bases). Looked up from germline, CDR1 is MGHRA and CDR2 is YSYEKL. The V end lost 1 base, the J end lost 7 bases, and 16 bases lay between the germline ends. The CDR3 loop spans 15 amino acids. In DNA, the CDR3 is TGCGCCAGCAGCCAAGTGGGCCACAAAACAGGTGAAGCTTTCTTT. Translated, it gives CASSQVGHKTGEAFF.

This clonotype was counted between two and nine times. The rearrangement uses TRBV27 and TRBJ2-1, with TRBD2 matching 9 bases. The CDR3 covers 15 residues. The ends lost 0 bases at V and 5 bases at J; junction bases unmatched: 2. Looked up from germline, CDR1 is MNHEY and CDR2 is SMNVEV (reference sequence). The CDR3 loop is CASSLSTSGHNEQFF. DNA of the CDR3: TGTGCCAGCAGTTTATCGACTAGCGGTCACAATGAGCAGTTCTTC.

This clonotype was detected many times. This chain uses TRBV15 with TRBJ1-2; tentative D call: TRBD1 (6 bases). V lost 1 base to trimming and J lost 3 bases, with 6 bases between them. There are 13 residues in the CDR3. Germline V CDR1 and CDR2: LNHNV, YYDKDF (reference sequence). Here the CDR3 DNA reads TGTGCCACCAGCAGAGGGACAGACTATGGCTACACCTTC. This translates into CATSRGTDYGYTF.

The chain recombines TRBV19 with TRBJ1-1; tentatively, D is TRBD1 (5 bases). Germline V gene data show CDR1 as LNHDA and CDR2 as SQIVND (reference sequence). The CDR3 consists of 14 residues. The ends were cut back, 7 bases at V and 4 bases at J, with 16 bases in the middle. The CDR3 bases are TGTGCCAGTATTCCGGTTCAGGGCCCCACTGAAGCTTTCTTT. Translating gives CASIPVQGPTEAFF.

This clonotype appeared a few times. The chain employs TRBV20-1 and TRBJ2-2; 8 bases are a match to TRBD1. The CDR3 is made up of 18 amino acids. V gave up 3 bases and J gave up 6 bases; unmatched junction bases: 18. Germline CDR1 is DFQATT and CDR2 is SNEGSKA (reference sequence). CDR3: CSASTHPTGDRWAGELFF. The CDR3 DNA sequence: TGCAGTGCTAGCACGCACCCCACCGGGGACAGGTGGGCCGGGGAGCTGTTTTTT.

In its sample, this clonotype was seen many times. The chain combines TRBV12-3 or TRBV12-4 with TRBJ2-7; D is perhaps TRBD2 (5 bases). The CDR3 is 13 residues long. V was shortened by 1 base and J by 3 bases, with 7 bases between the two germline ends. CDR3 sequence (DNA): TGTGCCAGCAGTTTAGTGGAGGACTACGAGCAGTACTTC. Its translation is CASSLVEDYEQYF.

This clonotype was seen ten or more times. This chain connects TRBV27 to TRBJ1-6, with 7 bases identical to TRBD1. V lost 4 bases, J lost 5 bases, and 5 bases stayed unmatched. The length of the CDR3 is 15 residues. CDR1 and CDR2 (germline): MNHEY, SMNVEV (reference sequence). Here the CDR3 reads CASSSNRGHNSPLHF. The CDR3 bases are TGTGCCAGCAGTTCAAACAGGGGACATAATTCACCCCTCCACTTT.

The chain recombines TRBV7-9 with TRBJ2-7; no firm D call. Per the germline V gene, CDR1 is SEHNR and CDR2 is FQNEAQ (reference sequence). The CDR3 is made up of 13 amino acids. Trimming left V 2 bases short and J 3 bases short, with 8 bases between. The CDR3 sequence is CASSLTVDYEQYF. The CDR3 DNA reads TGTGCCAGCAGCTTAACGGTAGACTACGAGCAGTACTTC.

V gene TRBV4-2 combines with J gene TRBJ2-2, with D uncertain. The CDR3 spans 15 residues. Germline loops: CDR1 LGHNA, CDR2 YNFKEQ. V lost 1 base, J lost 3 bases, and 9 bases lay in between. The CDR3 DNA follows: TGTGCCAGCAGCCAAGGGAGCCCCCACACCGGGGAGCTGTTTTTT. Its translation: CASSQGSPHTGELFF.

With respect to this clonotype: A much bigger clone sits one base away, suggesting this may be a read error. V is TRBV28 and J is TRBJ2-7; D is unclear. Per germline, CDR1 MDHEN and CDR2 SYDVKM. The CDR3 has 13 residues. The CDR3 DNA is TGTGCCGGCAGTTTTACACCCTCCTACGAGCAGTACTTC. As protein: CAGSFTPSYEQYF.

The V gene is TRBV5-6, the J gene TRBJ1-1; D might be TRBD1 (6 bases). In germline, CDR1 is SGHDT, CDR2 YYEEEE. The CDR3 extends over 15 amino acids. V was trimmed by 4 bases and J by 3 bases, leaving 16 bases between them. The CDR3 loop is CASSPGGQGYTEAFF. The DNA of the CDR3 is TGTGCCAGCAGCCCTGGGGGGCAGGGATACACTGAAGCTTTCTTT.

This clonotype was counted ten times or more. The rearrangement links TRBV11-2 to TRBJ2-7; TRBD1 matches 7 bases. Germline assignment: CDR1 SGHAT and CDR2 FQNNGV. The CDR3 spans 15 residues. J was trimmed by 0 bases and V by 4 bases; bases with no gene match: 6. The CDR3: CASSSTGTDSYEQYF. The CDR3 DNA is TGTGCCAGCAGCTCAACCGGGACAGACTCCTACGAGCAGTACTTC. Filled out from reference TRBV11-2 and TRBJ2-7, the complete variable domain reads EAGVAQSPRYKIIEKRQSVAFWCNPISGHATLYWYQQILGQGPKLLIQFQNNGVVDDSQLPKDRFSAERLKGVDSTLKIQPAKLEDSAVYLCASSSTGTDSYEQYFGPGTRLTVT.

This chain connects TRBV29-1 to TRBJ2-1; no clear D. CDR3 length: 13 amino acids. Germline V gives CDR1 SQVTM, CDR2 ANQGSEA. Trimming took off 6 bases at V and 6 bases at J, with 15 bases between the two ends. The CDR3 here is CSVADPRLNEQFF. For the CDR3, the DNA is TGCAGCGTGGCAGACCCCCGTCTCAATGAGCAGTTCTTC.

The chain is built from TRBV4-1 and TRBJ2-7, with a possible D match to TRBD2 (5 bases). There are 14 residues in the CDR3. Trimming took 0 bases from V and 6 from J, leaving 12 bases between them. Germline V gives CDR1 MGHRA, CDR2 YSYEKL. This CDR3 reads CASSQDPGEGEQYF. The CDR3 bases are TGCGCCAGCAGCCAAGATCCCGGGGAAGGCGAGCAGTACTTC.

A few counts support this clonotype. The rearrangement links TRBV6-5 to TRBJ2-7; 9 nucleotides agree with TRBD2. This CDR3 region has 15 residues. V lost 4 bases and J lost 2; bases outside the gene matches: 6. Germline V gene data show CDR1 as MNHEY and CDR2 as SVGAGI. CDR3 sequence reads: CASSSPLAGTYEQYF. As DNA, the CDR3 is TGTGCCAGCAGTTCACCTCTAGCGGGGACCTACGAGCAGTACTTC.

This clonotype has more than one count but fewer than ten. The chain couples TRBV20-1 to TRBJ1-5; D unresolved. This CDR3 comprises 13 residues. The germline CDR1 and CDR2 sequences are DFQATT and SNEGSKA (reference sequence). V gave up 1 base and J gave up 7 bases, with 11 bases separating them. DNA for the CDR3: TGCAGTGCTAGAGTCTCAGTAGGACAGCCCCAGCATTTT. This sequence encodes CSARVSVGQPQHF.

This clonotype has a handful of counts. The J gene is TRBJ2-3, the V gene TRBV2; 14 bases are shared with TRBD2. V shed 6 bases, J shed 6 bases, and the junction held 8 bases outside the gene matches. Per the germline V gene, CDR1 is SNHLY and CDR2 is FYNNEI. This CDR3 region has 16 residues. CDR3 residues: CASSPGLAGAGDTQYF. The DNA for the CDR3 is TGTGCCAGCAGCCCGGGACTAGCGGGAGCAGGCGATACGCAGTATTTT. The complete variable domain, with remaining parts taken from reference TRBV2 and TRBJ2-3, reads EPEVTQTPSHQVTQMGQEVILRCVPISNHLYFYWYRQILGQKVEFLVSFYNNEISEKSEIFDDQFSVERPDGSNFTLKIRSTKLEDSAMYFCASSPGLAGAGDTQYFGPGTRLTVL.

This clonotype was recorded at least ten times. V and J are TRBV19 and TRBJ1-5; 7 bases fit TRBD1. The CDR3 contains 14 residues. Losses at the gene ends were 7 bases for V and 3 bases for J; bases not matched to a gene: 6. Germline loops: CDR1 LNHDA, CDR2 SQIVND (reference sequence). CDR3: CASNGGQANQPQHF. The CDR3 DNA reads as TGTGCCAGTAACGGAGGACAGGCCAATCAGCCCCAGCATTTT.

The chain is built from TRBV6-4 and TRBJ1-2; no clear D. V shed 3 bases and J shed 1 base, with 21 bases lying between them. CDR1 is MRHNA and CDR2 is SNTAGT in the germline V gene. The CDR3 length is 18 residues. The CDR3 loop reads CASSDIPRRGVDNYGYTF. The CDR3 DNA follows: TGTGCCAGCAGTGATATCCCTAGGCGGGGAGTCGATAACTATGGCTACACCTTC.

This clonotype was observed many times. The V and J genes are TRBV10-2 and TRBJ1-6; D may be TRBD1 (5 bases). The CDR3 has 13 residues. Per germline, CDR1 WSHSY and CDR2 SAAADI. The V end was cut by 5 bases, the J end by 7 bases, with 9 bases between. CDR3 sequence: CASSPGPNSPLHF. In DNA, the CDR3 is TGCGCCAGCAGTCCGGGGCCGAATTCACCCCTCCACTTT.

This clonotype was found many times. The V call is TRBV12-3 or TRBV12-4, the J call TRBJ2-7; D could derive from TRBD1 or TRBD2 (6 bases each). V lost 3 bases, J lost 2 bases, and 17 bases lay in between. CDR3 size: 16 residues. The CDR3 sequence: CASSLRDTATPYEQYF. DNA of the CDR3: TGTGCCAGCAGTTTGCGGGACACGGCTACCCCCTACGAGCAGTACTTC.

Ten or more counts support this clonotype. The V and J genes are TRBV11-2 and TRBJ2-1, with 8 bases aligning to TRBD1. The length of the CDR3 is 14 residues. The V gene end was trimmed by 4 bases and the J gene end by 11 bases; junction bases not matched to a gene: 10. From germline, CDR1 is SGHAT and CDR2 FQNNGV. In DNA form, the CDR3 reads TGTGCCAGCAGCTGGGCCGGGACAGGTATACAGCAGTTCTTC. Protein product: CASSWAGTGIQQFF.

This chain connects TRBV7-2 to TRBJ1-5, with D unresolved. CDR3 length equals 14 residues. Germline CDR1 and CDR2: SGHTA and FQGNSA. V dropped 8 bases and J dropped 2 bases, with 13 bases sitting between them. Here the CDR3 reads CASCLLNGNQPQHF. The CDR3 nucleotides read TGTGCCAGCTGTCTGCTGAACGGCAATCAGCCCCAGCATTTT.